The subject of this entry is one TCR beta chain. Produced via immunoSEQ multiplex PCR; TCRdb's table is partial and in-frame only. There are approximately 2.3 million clones in the sample; 80% to 95% occur only once, and about 0.39% lies in the top ten. This specimen comes from a study of shared clonotypes between healthy human individuals. The V segment lost 5 bases and the J segment 6 bases; nucleotides outside the gene matches: 12. This CDR3 is 15 amino acids long. The germline V gene has CDR1 MDHEN and CDR2 SYDVKM. The J gene is TRBJ1-1, the V gene TRBV28; TRBD1 agrees at 7 bases. Sequenced material: naive CD4+ T cells from PBMCs. Subset meaning: CD45RA+ positively selected. The sequence derives from a man younger than 35 in good health. Some clones in this sample may be carry-over from other donors' samples. The CDR3 reads CASSGYRGGRAEAFF. CDR3 sequence (DNA): TGTGCCAGCAGTGGCTACAGGGGAGGCAGGGCTGAAGCTTTCTTT.